Reported below is one T cell receptor beta chain. Its antigen remains unknown. Repertoires were generated with immunoSEQ multiplex PCR, while TCRdb's copy carries only in-frame clones and drops some. There are around 160,000 clones in the sample; 88% occur only once, and approximately 3.1% lies in the top ten. This sample is part of a study of cytomegalovirus exposure and HLA in healthy donors. Study details: The 90 to 150 validation repertoires used the same platform as the approximately 700 first-cohort repertoires, a later analysis reported. Study-wide results and limits: In the 130 or so validation repertoires, a later analysis found that first-cohort TCR clusters tended to co-occur. In vitro assays verified that three CMV-associated chains recognized CMV antigens specifically.

This CDR3 contains 17 residues. Trimming took 4 bases from V and 1 from J; bases not matched to a gene: 6. The V gene's germline CDR1 is SGHRS and CDR2 YFSETQ. The chain couples TRBV5-1 to TRBJ2-3; TRBD2 aligns across 13 bases. This receptor was identified in a man aged 18 to 30 in good health and CMV-seronegative. The sequencing input was PBMCs. As DNA, the CDR3 is TGCGCCAGCAGCAGAGGACTAGCGGGGGTCCGCACAGATACGCAGTATTTT. Translation: CASSRGLAGVRTDTQYF. The full variable domain, rest sourced from reference TRBV5-1 and TRBJ2-3, is KAGVTQTPRYLIKTRGQQVTLSCSPISGHRSVSWYQQTPGQGLQFLFEYFSETQRNKGNFPGRFSGRQFSNSRSEMNVSTLELGDSALYLCASSRGLAGVRTDTQYFGPGTRLTVL.